Each of the 23 T cell receptor beta chains below was sequenced from the same sample in a study of control samples from healthy donors and cancer patients. The protocol was immunoSEQ multiplex PCR, while the TCRdb copy is restricted to in-frame clones and leaves out a portion. This table has 130,000 or so clones, around nine tenths appearing once. The sequenced sample consisted of blood. The receptors stem from a middle-aged man in good health.

The chain employs TRBV12-3 or TRBV12-4 and TRBJ1-1; D unclear. This CDR3 region has 12 residues. Trimming left V 6 bases short and J 5 bases short, with 10 bases between. The CDR3 reads CASSPGETEAFF. The CDR3 coding sequence is TGTGCCAGCAGCCCCGGCGAAACTGAAGCTTTCTTT.

This chain connects TRBV19 to TRBJ1-2; D possibly corresponds to TRBD1 (5 bases). The CDR3 totals 14 residues. CDR1 and CDR2 (germline): LNHDA, SQIVND (reference sequence). The ends were cut back, 7 bases at V and 2 bases at J, with 14 bases in the middle. The CDR3 nucleotides read TGTGCCAGTATTTCTAGGGGAGAAAACTATGGCTACACCTTC. Amino acids: CASISRGENYGYTF.

The chain is built from TRBV7-2 and TRBJ2-3, with 9 bases identical to TRBD2. This CDR3 has 16 amino acids. Germline V gives CDR1 SGHTA, CDR2 FQGNSA. With V trimmed by 2 bases and J by 4 bases, 7 bases remained unmatched. Written as DNA, the CDR3 is TGTGCCAGCAGCTTATTCCCTAGCGGGGATGCAGATACGCAGTATTTT. Its translation: CASSLFPSGDADTQYF.

The rearrangement joins TRBV18 to TRBJ1-1; D is possibly TRBD1 (5 bases). The CDR3 loop spans 14 amino acids. The V gene lost 1 base and the J gene lost 4 bases, with 10 bases spanning the gap. The germline gives CDR1 KGHSH, CDR2 LQKENI. CDR3 nucleotide sequence: TGTGCCAGCTCACCACTCGAGGGGTCCACTGAAGCTTTCTTT. Its protein product is CASSPLEGSTEAFF.

The genes are TRBV6-1 and TRBJ1-2, with D maybe TRBD1 (5 bases). Germline V gene lookup returns CDR1 MNHNS and CDR2 SASEGT. The CDR3 totals 14 residues. Trimming left V 3 bases short and J 3 bases short, with 11 bases between. The CDR3 loop is CASSETVGYYGYTF. The CDR3 DNA sequence: TGTGCCAGCAGTGAGACAGTAGGCTACTATGGCTACACCTTC.

There are a few counts of this clone. For the CDR3, the DNA is TGCGCCAGCAGCTCCTCAAAGCCCTACGAGCAGTACTTC. Translation gives CASSSSKPYEQYF. This rearrangement joins TRBV5-1 to TRBJ2-7, with D unclear. Per germline, CDR1 SGHRS and CDR2 YFSETQ. Trimming took 3 bases from V and 2 from J, leaving 9 bases between them. The CDR3 has 13 amino acids.

V usage is TRBV27 and J usage is TRBJ2-3; D assignment may be TRBD1 or TRBD2 (6 bases each). Germline CDR1 and CDR2: MNHEY and SMNVEV (reference sequence). CDR3 length equals 17 residues. The V gene lost 7 bases and the J gene lost 4 bases, with 24 bases spanning the gap. The CDR3 nucleotides are TGTGCCAGCACCCCCGGGATCGGAAGGGGGGAACCAGATACGCAGTATTTT. It translates to CASTPGIGRGEPDTQYF.

V is TRBV5-1 and J is TRBJ1-2, with D perhaps matching TRBD1 (5 bases). Trimming removed 0 bases from V and 4 bases from J, with 10 bases in between. The V gene's germline CDR1 is SGHRS and CDR2 YFSETQ. This CDR3 is built from 14 residues. CDR3 sequence reads: CASSLASGSYGYTF. The CDR3 DNA reads TGCGCCAGCAGCTTGGCTTCAGGGTCCTATGGCTACACCTTC.

This clone was seen just once. The CDR3 sequence is CASSYGSRLATEAFF. DNA of the CDR3: TGTGCCAGCAGTTATGGTTCCCGCTTGGCGACTGAAGCTTTCTTT. The chain carries TRBV6-5 and TRBJ1-1; D remains unclear. Germline V gene data show CDR1 as MNHEY and CDR2 as SVGAGI. Trimming cost V 3 bases and J 5 bases, with 16 bases left between them. The CDR3 has 15 amino acids.

About this clone itself: Other DNA sequences from this sample encode an identical CDR3 as well. The chain recombines TRBV7-3 with TRBJ2-2, with 7 bases matching TRBD2. The CDR3 covers 15 residues. Germline V gene data show CDR1 as SGHTA and CDR2 as FQGTGA. The trim removed 0 bases at V and 6 bases at J, leaving 4 bases unmatched. CDR3 nucleotides: TGTGCCAGCAGCTTAACGCGCGGGGGTCCCGGGGAGCTGTTTTTT. Its translation is CASSLTRGGPGELFF.

The chain has TRBV24-1 and TRBJ2-1, with 10 positions matching TRBD2. The CDR3 contains 14 residues. The J segment lost 6 bases and the V segment lost 5 bases, leaving 3 bases of the junction unmatched. The germline V gene encodes CDR1 KGHDR and CDR2 SFDVKD. CDR3 sequence: CATSASGGANEQFF. The CDR3 nucleotides read TGTGCCACCAGTGCGAGCGGGGGGGCCAATGAGCAGTTCTTC.

V usage is TRBV5-6 and J usage is TRBJ2-3; the match to TRBD2 covers 9 bases. The V gene end was trimmed by 0 bases and the J gene end by 4 bases; junction bases not matched to a gene: 3. The CDR3 contains 15 residues. The germline V gene has CDR1 SGHDT and CDR2 YYEEEE. The CDR3 sequence: CASSLDAGGSDTQYF. In nucleotides, the CDR3 is TGTGCCAGCAGCTTGGATGCGGGGGGGTCAGATACGCAGTATTTT.

The chain joins TRBV6-5 to TRBJ2-1; 9 bases fit TRBD2. This CDR3 comprises 15 residues. V shed 0 bases, J shed 10 bases, and the junction held 7 bases outside the gene matches. Per the germline V gene, CDR1 is MNHEY and CDR2 is SVGAGI. The CDR3 sequence: CASSYSRLAGREQFF. Here the CDR3 DNA reads TGTGCCAGCAGTTACTCGCGCCTAGCGGGGAGAGAGCAGTTCTTC.

This sequence joins TRBV15 and TRBJ2-3; possible D gene TRBD2, 5 bases. Deletions cut 4 bases from V and 4 bases from J, with 18 bases between. Germline V gives CDR1 LNHNV, CDR2 YYDKDF (reference sequence). This CDR3 spans 16 amino acids. The CDR3: CATSIWGSVVPDTQYF. DNA for the CDR3: TGTGCCACCAGCATTTGGGGTAGCGTAGTCCCAGATACGCAGTATTTT.

The chain has TRBV19 and TRBJ1-1; possibly TRBD1 for D (5 bases). Between the trimmed V and J ends, which lost 7 bases and 5 bases, there was a span of 14 bases. From germline, CDR1 is LNHDA and CDR2 SQIVND (reference sequence). This CDR3 region has 13 residues. CDR3 protein: CASTMAGTTEAFF. CDR3 DNA: TGTGCCAGTACCATGGCGGGGACGACTGAAGCTTTCTTT.

This chain links TRBV7-6 with TRBJ2-3; possible D gene TRBD1, 6 bases. V shed 5 bases and J shed 1 base, with 10 bases lying between them. The CDR3 length is 14 residues. Per germline, CDR1 SGHVS and CDR2 FNYEAQ. The CDR3: CASSPGDRTDTQYF. The CDR3 nucleotides are TGTGCCAGCAGCCCAGGGGACCGCACAGATACGCAGTATTTT.

CDR3 in amino acids: CASSILDSDTQYF. In DNA, the CDR3 is TGCGCCAGCAGTATACTAGACAGTGATACGCAGTATTTT. V and J are TRBV10-2 and TRBJ2-3; the D gene could be TRBD1 or TRBD2 (5 bases each). Trimming removed 5 bases at V and 6 bases at J, with 12 bases between. CDR3 length: 13 amino acids. The germline V gene encodes CDR1 WSHSY and CDR2 SAAADI.

This clone was seen a single time. This sequence joins TRBV12-5 and TRBJ2-2; 7 positions agree with TRBD1. The CDR3 totals 16 residues. J was trimmed by 5 bases and V by 6 bases; bases with no gene match: 12. Germline V gene sequence: CDR1 LGHNT, CDR2 FRNRAP. The chain's CDR3 is CASGKGTARTTGELFF. For the CDR3, the DNA is TGTGCTAGTGGGAAAGGGACAGCCCGGACAACCGGGGAGCTGTTTTTT.

The CDR3 DNA sequence: TGCGCCAGCGCTCCCCGCAGGAGCACAGATACGCAGTATTTT. As protein: CASAPRRSTDTQYF. The chain employs TRBV10-1 and TRBJ2-3; the D is unclear. Per the germline V gene, CDR1 is WNHNN and CDR2 is SYGVQD (reference sequence). V was trimmed by 8 bases and J by 0 bases, leaving 12 bases between them. There are 14 residues in the CDR3.

CDR3 sequence (DNA): TGTGCCAGCAGCCTAGACAGGGGGCGATCGGACACTGAAGCTTTCTTT. Encoded protein: CASSLDRGRSDTEAFF. The gene calls are TRBV5-6 and TRBJ1-1; 10 nucleotides align to TRBD1. The CDR3 covers 16 residues. CDR1 is SGHDT, CDR2 YYEEEE, per germline. V was pared by 4 bases and J by 3 bases, with 9 bases of the junction left unmatched.

The V and J genes are TRBV5-1 and TRBJ2-5; perhaps D is TRBD1 or TRBD2 (5 bases each). There are 15 residues in the CDR3. Germline CDR1 SGHRS, CDR2 YFSETQ. V was clipped by 1 base and J by 1 base, with 11 bases between them. This CDR3 reads CASSLYGTVQETQYF. CDR3 bases: TGCGCCAGCAGCTTGTACGGGACGGTCCAAGAGACCCAGTACTTC. Based on the CDR3 plus reference TRBV5-1 and TRBJ2-5, the full variable domain is KAGVTQTPRYLIKTRGQQVTLSCSPISGHRSVSWYQQTPGQGLQFLFEYFSETQRNKGNFPGRFSGRQFSNSRSEMNVSTLELGDSALYLCASSLYGTVQETQYFGPGTRLLVL.

The chain joins TRBV2 to TRBJ2-5; 7 positions match TRBD2. Germline CDR1 reads SNHLY; CDR2 reads FYNNEI. V shed 9 bases, J shed 1 base, and the junction held 5 bases outside the gene matches. The CDR3 runs to 13 residues. The CDR3 nucleotides are TGTGCCAGTCGGGGGGATTTCCAAGAGACCCAGTACTTC. It translates to CASRGDFQETQYF.

This chain joins TRBV5-1 and TRBJ2-5; perhaps TRBD1 as D (6 bases). The CDR3 has 14 residues. With 3 bases removed from V and 4 bases from J, the gap between germline ends came to 13 bases. In germline, CDR1 is SGHRS, CDR2 YFSETQ. The CDR3 loop reads CASSWQGRAETQYF. The CDR3 nucleotides read TGCGCCAGCAGCTGGCAGGGGCGGGCAGAGACCCAGTACTTC.